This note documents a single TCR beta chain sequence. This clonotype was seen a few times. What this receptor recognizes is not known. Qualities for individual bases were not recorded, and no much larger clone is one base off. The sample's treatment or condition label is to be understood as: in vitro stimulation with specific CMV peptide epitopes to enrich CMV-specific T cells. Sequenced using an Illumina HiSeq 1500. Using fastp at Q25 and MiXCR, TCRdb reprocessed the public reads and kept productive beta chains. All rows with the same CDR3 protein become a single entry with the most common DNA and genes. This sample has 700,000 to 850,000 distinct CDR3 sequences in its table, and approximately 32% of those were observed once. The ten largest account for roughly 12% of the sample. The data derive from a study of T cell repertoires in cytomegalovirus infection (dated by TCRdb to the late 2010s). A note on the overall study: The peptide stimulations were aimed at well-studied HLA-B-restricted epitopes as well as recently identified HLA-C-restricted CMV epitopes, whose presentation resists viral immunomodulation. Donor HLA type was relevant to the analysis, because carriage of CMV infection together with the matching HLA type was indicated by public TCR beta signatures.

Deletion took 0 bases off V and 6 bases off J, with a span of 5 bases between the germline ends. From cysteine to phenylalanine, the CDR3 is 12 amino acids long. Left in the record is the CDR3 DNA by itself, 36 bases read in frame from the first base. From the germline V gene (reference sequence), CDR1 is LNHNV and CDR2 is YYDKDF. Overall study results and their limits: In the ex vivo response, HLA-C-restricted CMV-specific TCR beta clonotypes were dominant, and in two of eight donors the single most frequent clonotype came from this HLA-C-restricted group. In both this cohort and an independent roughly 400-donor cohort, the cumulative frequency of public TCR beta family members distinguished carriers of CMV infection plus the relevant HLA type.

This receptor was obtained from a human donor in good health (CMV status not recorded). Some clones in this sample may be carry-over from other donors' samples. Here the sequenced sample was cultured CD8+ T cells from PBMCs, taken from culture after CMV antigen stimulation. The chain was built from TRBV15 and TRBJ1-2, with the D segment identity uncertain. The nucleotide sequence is TGTGCCACCAGCAGAGACCCGAATGGCTACACCTTC. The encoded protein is CATSRDPNGYTF.